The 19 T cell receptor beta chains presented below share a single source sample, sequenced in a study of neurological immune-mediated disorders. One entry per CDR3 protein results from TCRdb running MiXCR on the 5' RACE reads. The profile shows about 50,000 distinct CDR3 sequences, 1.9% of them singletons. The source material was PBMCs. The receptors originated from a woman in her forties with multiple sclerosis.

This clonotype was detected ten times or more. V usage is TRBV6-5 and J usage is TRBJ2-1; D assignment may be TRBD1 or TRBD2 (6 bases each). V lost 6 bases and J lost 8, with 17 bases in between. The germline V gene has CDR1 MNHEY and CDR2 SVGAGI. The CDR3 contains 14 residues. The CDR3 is CASRRDIATYEQFF. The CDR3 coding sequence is TGTGCCAGCAGGCGGGACATAGCCACGTATGAGCAGTTCTTC.

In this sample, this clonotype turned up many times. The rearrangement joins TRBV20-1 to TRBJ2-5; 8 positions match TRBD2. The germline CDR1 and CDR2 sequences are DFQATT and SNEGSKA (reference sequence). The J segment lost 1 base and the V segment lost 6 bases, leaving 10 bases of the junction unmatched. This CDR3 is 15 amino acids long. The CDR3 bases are TGCAGTGCCACCAATAGCGGGGATGCCCAAGAGACCCAGTACTTC. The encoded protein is CSATNSGDAQETQYF.

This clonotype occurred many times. The CDR3 sequence: CASGSRGGNTEAFF. In DNA form, the CDR3 reads TGTGCCAGCGGGTCCCGGGGTGGGAACACTGAAGCTTTCTTT. The chain employs TRBV9 and TRBJ1-1; D uncertain. The V end lost 7 bases, the J end lost 1 base, and 14 bases lay between the germline ends. Germline V gives CDR1 SGDLS, CDR2 YYNGEE. The CDR3 extends over 14 amino acids.

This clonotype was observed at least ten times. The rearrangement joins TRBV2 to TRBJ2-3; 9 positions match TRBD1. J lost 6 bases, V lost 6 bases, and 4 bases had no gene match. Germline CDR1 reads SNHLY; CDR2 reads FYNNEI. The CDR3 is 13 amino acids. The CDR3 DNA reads TGTGCCAGCAGAAGGACAGGGGAGGATACGCAGTATTTT. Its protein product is CASRRTGEDTQYF.

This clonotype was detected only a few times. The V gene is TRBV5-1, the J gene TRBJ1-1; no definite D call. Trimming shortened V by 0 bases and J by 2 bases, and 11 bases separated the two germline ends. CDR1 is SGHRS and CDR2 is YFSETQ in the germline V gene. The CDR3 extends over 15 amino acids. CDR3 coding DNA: TGCGCCAGCAGCTTGGAGTCAGCTCCAAACACTGAAGCTTTCTTT. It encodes CASSLESAPNTEAFF.

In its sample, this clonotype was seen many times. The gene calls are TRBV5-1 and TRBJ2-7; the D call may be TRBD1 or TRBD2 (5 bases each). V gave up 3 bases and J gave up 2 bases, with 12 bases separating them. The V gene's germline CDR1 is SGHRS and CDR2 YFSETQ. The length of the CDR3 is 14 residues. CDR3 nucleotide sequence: TGCGCCAGCAGCTCGACGGGGCCCGCCTACGAGCAGTACTTC. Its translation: CASSSTGPAYEQYF. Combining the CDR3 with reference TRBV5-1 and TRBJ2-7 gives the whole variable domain KAGVTQTPRYLIKTRGQQVTLSCSPISGHRSVSWYQQTPGQGLQFLFEYFSETQRNKGNFPGRFSGRQFSNSRSEMNVSTLELGDSALYLCASSSTGPAYEQYFGPGTRLTVT.

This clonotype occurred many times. The CDR3: CAITRDRELSGNTIYF. The CDR3 DNA follows: TGTGCCATCACGAGGGACAGGGAGCTCTCTGGAAACACCATATATTTT. The rearrangement uses TRBV10-3 and TRBJ1-3; 9 nucleotides align to TRBD1. V lost 7 bases and J lost 0; bases outside the gene matches: 7. CDR1 ENHRY and CDR2 SYGVKD come from the germline V gene. The CDR3 length is 16 residues.

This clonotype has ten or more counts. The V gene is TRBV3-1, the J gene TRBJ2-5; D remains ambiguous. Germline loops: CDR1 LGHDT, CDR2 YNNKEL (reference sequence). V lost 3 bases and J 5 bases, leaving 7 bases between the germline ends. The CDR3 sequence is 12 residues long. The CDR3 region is CASSHLGETQYF. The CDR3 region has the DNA TGTGCCAGCAGCCACCTCGGGGAGACCCAGTACTTC.

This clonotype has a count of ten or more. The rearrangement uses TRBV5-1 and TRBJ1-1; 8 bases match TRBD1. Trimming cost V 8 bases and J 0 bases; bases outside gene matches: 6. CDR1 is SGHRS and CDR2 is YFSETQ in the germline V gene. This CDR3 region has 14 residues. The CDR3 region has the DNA TGCGCCAGTCAGACAGGGGCAATGAACACTGAAGCTTTCTTT. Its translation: CASQTGAMNTEAFF.

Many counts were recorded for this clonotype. The CDR3 loop is CASSLTGNEKLFF. The DNA of the CDR3 is TGTGCCAGCAGCCTGACGGGTAATGAAAAACTGTTTTTT. V and J are TRBV7-9 and TRBJ1-4; D gene uncertain. CDR1 is SEHNR and CDR2 is FQNEAQ in the germline V gene (reference sequence). This CDR3 has 13 amino acids. The V and J ends lost 5 bases and 4 bases respectively, with 8 bases between them. The entire variable domain, with the rest obtained from reference TRBV7-9 and TRBJ1-4, is as follows: DTGVSQNPRHKITKRGQNVTFRCDPISEHNRLYWYRQTLGQGPEFLTYFQNEAQLEKSRLLSDRFSAERPKGSFSTLEIQRTEQGDSAMYLCASSLTGNEKLFFGSGTQLSVL.

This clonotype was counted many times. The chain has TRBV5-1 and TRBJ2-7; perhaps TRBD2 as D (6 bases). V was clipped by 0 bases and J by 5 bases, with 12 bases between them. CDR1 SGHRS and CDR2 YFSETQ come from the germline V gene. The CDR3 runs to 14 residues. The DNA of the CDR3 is TGCGCCAGCAGCTTGGTGGCGGGAAGGGACGAGCAGTACTTC. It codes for CASSLVAGRDEQYF. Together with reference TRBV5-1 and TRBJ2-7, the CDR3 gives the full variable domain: KAGVTQTPRYLIKTRGQQVTLSCSPISGHRSVSWYQQTPGQGLQFLFEYFSETQRNKGNFPGRFSGRQFSNSRSEMNVSTLELGDSALYLCASSLVAGRDEQYFGPGTRLTVT.

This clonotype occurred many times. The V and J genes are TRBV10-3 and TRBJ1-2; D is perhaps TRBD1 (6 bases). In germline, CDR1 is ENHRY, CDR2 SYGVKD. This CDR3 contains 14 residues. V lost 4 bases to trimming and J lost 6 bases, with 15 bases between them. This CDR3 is CAISVTGIIDGYTF. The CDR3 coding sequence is TGTGCCATCAGTGTGACAGGCATTATCGATGGCTACACCTTC.

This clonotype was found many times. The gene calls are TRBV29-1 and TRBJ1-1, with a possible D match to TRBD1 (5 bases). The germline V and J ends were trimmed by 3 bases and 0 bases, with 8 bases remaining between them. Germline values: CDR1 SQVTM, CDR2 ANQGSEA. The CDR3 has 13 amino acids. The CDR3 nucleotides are TGCAGCGTTGAGGCCAGGGTGAACACTGAAGCTTTCTTT. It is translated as CSVEARVNTEAFF. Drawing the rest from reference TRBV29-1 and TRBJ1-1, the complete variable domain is SAVISQKPSRDICQRGTSLTIQCQVDSQVTMMFWYRQQPGQSLTLIATANQGSEATYESGFVIDKFPISRPNLTFSTLTVSNMSPEDSSIYLCSVEARVNTEAFFGQGTRLTVV.

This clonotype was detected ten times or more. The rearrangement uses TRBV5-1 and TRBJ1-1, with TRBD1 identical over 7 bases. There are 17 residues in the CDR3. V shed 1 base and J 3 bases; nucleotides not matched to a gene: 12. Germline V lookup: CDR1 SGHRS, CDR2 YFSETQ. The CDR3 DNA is TGCGCCAGCAGCTTGACCTCAGGGGGAGGACTGGACACTGAAGCTTTCTTT. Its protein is CASSLTSGGGLDTEAFF.

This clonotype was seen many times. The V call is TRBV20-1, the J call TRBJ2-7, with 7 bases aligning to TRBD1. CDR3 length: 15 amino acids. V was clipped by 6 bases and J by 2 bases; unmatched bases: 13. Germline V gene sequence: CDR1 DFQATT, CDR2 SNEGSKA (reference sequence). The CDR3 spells CSALGTGTVAYEQYF. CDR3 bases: TGCAGTGCCCTAGGCACCGGGACAGTGGCCTACGAGCAGTACTTC.

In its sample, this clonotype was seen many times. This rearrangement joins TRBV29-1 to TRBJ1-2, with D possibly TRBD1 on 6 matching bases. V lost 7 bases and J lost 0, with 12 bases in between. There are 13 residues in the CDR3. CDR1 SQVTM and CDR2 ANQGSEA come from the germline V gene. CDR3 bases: TGCAGCGCCAGGACAGCCGCTAACTATGGCTACACCTTC. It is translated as CSARTAANYGYTF.

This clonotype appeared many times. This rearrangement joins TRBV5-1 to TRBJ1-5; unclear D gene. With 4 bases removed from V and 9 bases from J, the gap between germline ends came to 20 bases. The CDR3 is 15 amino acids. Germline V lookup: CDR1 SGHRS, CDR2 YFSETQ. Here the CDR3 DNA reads TGCGCCAGCAGCGCGGCCCCCGGTTCCAATACGCCCCAGCATTTT. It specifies CASSAAPGSNTPQHF.

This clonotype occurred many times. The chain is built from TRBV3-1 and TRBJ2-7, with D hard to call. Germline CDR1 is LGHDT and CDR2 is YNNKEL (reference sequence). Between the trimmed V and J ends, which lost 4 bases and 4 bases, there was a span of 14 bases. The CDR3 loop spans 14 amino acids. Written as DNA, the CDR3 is TGTGCCAGCAGCCGGGATCAACTCCCGTACGAGCAGTACTTC. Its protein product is CASSRDQLPYEQYF.

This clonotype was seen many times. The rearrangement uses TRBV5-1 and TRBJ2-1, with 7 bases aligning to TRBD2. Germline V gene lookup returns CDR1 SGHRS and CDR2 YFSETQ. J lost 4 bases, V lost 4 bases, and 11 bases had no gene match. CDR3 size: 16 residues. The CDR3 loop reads CASSPRGITVYNEQFF. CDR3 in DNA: TGCGCCAGCAGCCCGCGGGGGATCACCGTGTACAATGAGCAGTTCTTC.